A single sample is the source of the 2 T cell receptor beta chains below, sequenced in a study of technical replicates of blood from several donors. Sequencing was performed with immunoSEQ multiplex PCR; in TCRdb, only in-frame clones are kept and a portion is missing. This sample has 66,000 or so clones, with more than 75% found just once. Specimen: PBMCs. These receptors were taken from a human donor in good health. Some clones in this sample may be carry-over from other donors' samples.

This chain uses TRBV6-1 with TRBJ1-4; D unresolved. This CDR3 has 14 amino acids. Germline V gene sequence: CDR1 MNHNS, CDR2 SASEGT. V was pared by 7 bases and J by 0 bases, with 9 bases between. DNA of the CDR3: TGTGCCAGCAAGCTCCGTCCAACTAATGAAAAACTGTTTTTT. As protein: CASKLRPTNEKLFF.

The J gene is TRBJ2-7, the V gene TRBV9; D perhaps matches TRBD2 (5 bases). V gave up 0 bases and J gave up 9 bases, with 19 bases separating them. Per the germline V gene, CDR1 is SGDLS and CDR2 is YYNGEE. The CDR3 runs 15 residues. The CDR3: CASSVELDSWGRQYF. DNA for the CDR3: TGTGCCAGCAGCGTAGAATTGGACTCTTGGGGTAGGCAGTACTTC.